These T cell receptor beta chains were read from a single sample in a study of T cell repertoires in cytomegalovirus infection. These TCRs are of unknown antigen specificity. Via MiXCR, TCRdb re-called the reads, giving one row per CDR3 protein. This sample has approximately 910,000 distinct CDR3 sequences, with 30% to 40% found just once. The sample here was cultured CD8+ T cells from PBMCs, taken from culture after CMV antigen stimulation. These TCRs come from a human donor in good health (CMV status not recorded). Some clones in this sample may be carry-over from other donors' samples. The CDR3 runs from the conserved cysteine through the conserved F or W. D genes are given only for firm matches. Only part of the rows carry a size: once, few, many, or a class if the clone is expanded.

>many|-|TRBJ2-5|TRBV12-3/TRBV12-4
TGTGCCAGCAGTTCCCCCCGGTACCAAGAGACCCAGTACTTC
CASSSPRYQETQYF
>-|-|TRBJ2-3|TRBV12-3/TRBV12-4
TGTGCCGGGTCCGAGGGGGGAGTAGATACGCAGTATTTT
CAGSEGGVDTQYF
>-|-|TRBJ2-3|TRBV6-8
TGTGCCAGCAGTTTTGAATCGGGACGATTGATTCTGTATTTT
CASSFESGRLILYF
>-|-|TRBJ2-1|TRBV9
TGTGCCAGCAGCCTCCGGACTACCCCCAATGAGCAGTTCTTC
CASSLRTTPNEQFF
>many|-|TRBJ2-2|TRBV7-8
TGTGCCAGCAGCTTATACGAGGGGCGGGTCACCGGGGAGCTGTTTTTT
CASSLYEGRVTGELFF
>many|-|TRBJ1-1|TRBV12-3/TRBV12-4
TGTGCCAGCAGTTCCGGACGGCTTGAAGCTTTCTTT
CASSSGRLEAFF
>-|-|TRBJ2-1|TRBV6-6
TGTGCCAGCAGTTACTCGATAAGCAGGACTAAGGCCAATGAGCAGTTCTTC
CASSYSISRTKANEQFF
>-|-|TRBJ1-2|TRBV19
TGTGCCAGTAGTATCGGCGGAGAGGGCTACACCTTC
CASSIGGEGYTF
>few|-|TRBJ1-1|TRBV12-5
TGTGCTAGTGGTCCCAGGACCTGGGGGGACACTGAAGCTTTCTTT
CASGPRTWGDTEAFF
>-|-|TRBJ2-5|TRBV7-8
TGTGCCAGCAGCATTCTAGCGCAACAAGAGACCCAGTACTTC
CASSILAQQETQYF
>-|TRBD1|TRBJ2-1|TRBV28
TGTGCCAGCAGTTTCCAGGGGGCCAGGGATGAGCAGTTCTTC
CASSFQGARDEQFF
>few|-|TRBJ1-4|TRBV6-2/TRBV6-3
TGTGCCAGCAGTTCCCCGGACGGACTCCCCGATGAAAAACTGTTTTTT
CASSSPDGLPDEKLFF
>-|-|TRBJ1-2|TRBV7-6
TGTGCCAGCAGCTTAGCAACAGGGAGGCTTCATGGCTACACCTTC
CASSLATGRLHGYTF
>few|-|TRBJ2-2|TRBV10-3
TGTGCCATCAGTCCGGAGGGTTCCGGAAACAGCGGGGAGCTGTTTTTT
CAISPEGSGNSGELFF
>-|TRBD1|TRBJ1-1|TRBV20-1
TGCAGTGCCAGACAGGGCTACACTGAAGCTTTCTTT
CSARQGYTEAFF
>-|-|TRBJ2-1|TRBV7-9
TGTGCCAGCAGCCGCCGGGAGTACAATGAGCAGTTCTTC
CASSRREYNEQFF
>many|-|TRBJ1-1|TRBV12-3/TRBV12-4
TGTGCCAGCAGCTTAGCTGGGGTGAACACTGAAGCTTTCTTT
CASSLAGVNTEAFF
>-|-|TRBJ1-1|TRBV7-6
TGTGCCAGCAGCTTAGAGCAGATGGCTTTCTTT
CASSLEQMAFF
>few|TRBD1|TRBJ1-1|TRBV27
TGTGCCAGCTCAAGACAGGGGCCCACTGAAGCTTTCTTT
CASSRQGPTEAFF
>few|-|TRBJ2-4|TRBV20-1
TGCAGTGCTAGGGGGACGGTACCAGGGATTGGGGCCAAAAACATTCAGTACTTC
CSARGTVPGIGAKNIQYF
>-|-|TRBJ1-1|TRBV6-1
TGTGCCAGCAGTGAGTTCTTGGGGGCTTTTTCGCATACTGAAGCTTTCTTT
CASSEFLGAFSHTEAFF
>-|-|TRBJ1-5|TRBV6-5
TGTGCCAGCAGTTACTGGCCTAGCAATCAGCCCCAGCATTTT
CASSYWPSNQPQHF
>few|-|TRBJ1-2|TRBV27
TGTGCCAGCAGCTGGGGGGATACCTATGGCTACACCTTC
CASSWGDTYGYTF
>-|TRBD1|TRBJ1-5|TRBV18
TGTGCCAGCTCACCATCCGGGACAGGGGGCCGGAGCAATCAGCCCCAGCATTTT
CASSPSGTGGRSNQPQHF
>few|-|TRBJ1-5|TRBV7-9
TGTGCCAGCAGCTCCGAGGTTGGGGGTCGGGGCAATCAGCCCCAGCATTTT
CASSSEVGGRGNQPQHF
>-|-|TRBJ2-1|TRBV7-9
TGTGCCAGCAGCTTAGATCTACGGACTGGCGGCTTGAATGAGCAGTTCTTC
CASSLDLRTGGLNEQFF
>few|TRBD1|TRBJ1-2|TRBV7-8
TGTGCCAGCAGCTTCCAACAGGGGGCCAAGAACTATGGCTACACCTTC
CASSFQQGAKNYGYTF
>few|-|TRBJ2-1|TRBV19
TGTGCCAGTAGTATAGGTTCCGGAGACAATGAGCAGTTCTTC
CASSIGSGDNEQFF
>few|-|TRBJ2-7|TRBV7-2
TGTGCCAGCAGCTTGGTTTTCCACGAGCAGTACTTC
CASSLVFHEQYF
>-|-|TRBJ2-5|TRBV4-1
TGCGCCAGCAGCCAAGATGTCCAGACCCAGTACTTC
CASSQDVQTQYF
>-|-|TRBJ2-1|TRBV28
TGTGCCAGCAGTTCCATGACCCGAGGGTACAATGAGCAGTTCTTC
CASSSMTRGYNEQFF
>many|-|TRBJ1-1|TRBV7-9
TGTGCCAGCAGCTTAGTGGTCACTGAAGCTTTCTTT
CASSLVVTEAFF
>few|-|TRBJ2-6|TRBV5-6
TGTGCCAGCAGCCGGACCGCGAACTCTGGGGCCAACGTCCTGACTTTC
CASSRTANSGANVLTF
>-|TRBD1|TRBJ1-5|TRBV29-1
TGCAGCGTTACGCCGGGACAGGGAGAGCAGCCCCAGCATTTT
CSVTPGQGEQPQHF
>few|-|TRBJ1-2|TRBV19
TGTGCCACCCGGAAGGCGCTTCGGGCTGATTACTATGGCTACACCTTC
CATRKALRADYYGYTF
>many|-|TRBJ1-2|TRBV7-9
TGTGCCAGCAGCCACGGCGTGGGGCGGTGGGCCCGAGGGGAAGGCTACACCTTC
CASSHGVGRWARGEGYTF
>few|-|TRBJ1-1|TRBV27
TGTGCCAGCCTTCGAGGGGGTGAAGCTTTCTTT
CASLRGGEAFF
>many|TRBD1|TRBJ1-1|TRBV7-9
TGTGCCAGCAGCCTCCGAGGACAGGCTCCAAACACTGAAGCTTTCTTT
CASSLRGQAPNTEAFF
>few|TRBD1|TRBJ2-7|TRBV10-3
TGTGCCATCAGTGAAGGGACAGGGATTTCCTACGAGCAGTACTTC
CAISEGTGISYEQYF
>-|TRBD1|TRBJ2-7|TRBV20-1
TGCAGTGCCACCGGGACAGGGGGCCCCAGGCTCTACGAGCAGTACTTC
CSATGTGGPRLYEQYF
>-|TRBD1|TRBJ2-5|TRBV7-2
TGTGCCGGCAGCCTAAACAGGGGGGAGACCCAGTACTTC
CAGSLNRGETQYF
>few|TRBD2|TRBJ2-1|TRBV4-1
TGCGCCAGCAGCTGGACTAGCGCCCTCAATGAGCAGTTCTTC
CASSWTSALNEQFF
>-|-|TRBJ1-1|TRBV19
TGTGCCAGTAGTATAAAACGTGGGACTGAAGCTTTCTTT
CASSIKRGTEAFF
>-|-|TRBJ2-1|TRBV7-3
TGTGCCAGCAGCTTAGGGGGGGCGCGTACCTCCTACAATGAGCAGTTCTTC
CASSLGGARTSYNEQFF
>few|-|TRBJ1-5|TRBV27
TGTGCCAGCAGACCGATAGGGGCACCGTATAGCAATCAGCCCCAGCATTTT
CASRPIGAPYSNQPQHF
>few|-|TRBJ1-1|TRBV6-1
TGTGCCAGCAGGTCAGGGGAAGCTTTCTTT
CASRSGEAFF
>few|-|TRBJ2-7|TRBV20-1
TGCAGTGCTAGAGGGGCACGGCTCTACGAGCAGTACTTC
CSARGARLYEQYF
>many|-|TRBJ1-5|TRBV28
TGTGCCAGCAGTTTTAGTGGCGAGAACAATCAGCCCCAGCATTTT
CASSFSGENNQPQHF
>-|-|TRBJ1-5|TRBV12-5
TGTGCTAGTGGTTTGTCTAGCAATCAGCCCCAGCATTTT
CASGLSSNQPQHF
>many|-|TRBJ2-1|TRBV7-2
TGTGCCAGCAGCTTATTAGAACGCTTGACAGGAGTCCCAAATGAGCAGTTCTTC
CASSLLERLTGVPNEQFF
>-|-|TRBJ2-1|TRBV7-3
TGTGCCAGCAGCTTAACGGAGGGGTCCACTGAGCAGTTCTTC
CASSLTEGSTEQFF